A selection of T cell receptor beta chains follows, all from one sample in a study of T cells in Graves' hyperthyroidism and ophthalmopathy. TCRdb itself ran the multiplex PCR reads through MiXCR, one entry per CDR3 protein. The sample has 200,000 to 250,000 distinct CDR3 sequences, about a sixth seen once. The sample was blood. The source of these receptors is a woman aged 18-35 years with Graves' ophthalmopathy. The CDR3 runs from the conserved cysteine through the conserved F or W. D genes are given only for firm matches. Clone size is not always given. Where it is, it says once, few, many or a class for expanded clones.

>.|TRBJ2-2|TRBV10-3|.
TGTGCCATCAGTGATGTAGACAGGTGGGACACCGGGGAGCTGTTTTTT
CAISDVDRWDTGELFF
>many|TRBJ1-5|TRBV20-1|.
TGCAGTGCTAGAGACAGGGAAGGTCAGCCCCAGCATTTT
CSARDREGQPQHF
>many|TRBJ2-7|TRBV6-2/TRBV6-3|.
TGTGCCAGCAGTTGGGACCTCTACGAGCAGTACTTC
CASSWDLYEQYF
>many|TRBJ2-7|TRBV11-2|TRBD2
TGTGCCAGCAGCTCCCGATCCCCTGGGACTAGCGGTCTCCACGAGCAGTACTTC
CASSSRSPGTSGLHEQYF
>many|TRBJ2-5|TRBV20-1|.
TGCAGTGCTAGTAATAGGGGGGCAACGTGGGAGACCCAGTACTTC
CSASNRGATWETQYF
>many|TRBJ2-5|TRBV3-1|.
TGTGCCAGCAGCCAAGGGGGCAGGGCCGAGACCCAGTACTTC
CASSQGGRAETQYF
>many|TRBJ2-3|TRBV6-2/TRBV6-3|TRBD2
TGTGCCAGCAGTTCCCCACTAGCGGGAGCGACAGATACGCAGTATTTT
CASSSPLAGATDTQYF
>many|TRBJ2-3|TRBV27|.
TGTGCCAGCTCCTCGACAGGTTTCACAGATACGCAGTATTTT
CASSSTGFTDTQYF
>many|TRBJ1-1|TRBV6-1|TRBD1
TGTGCCAGCACCGGACAGGGGAGTAGTGAAGCTTTCTTT
CASTGQGSSEAFF
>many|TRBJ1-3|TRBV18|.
TGTGCCAGCTCACCGAACTCTGGAAACACCATATATTTT
CASSPNSGNTIYF
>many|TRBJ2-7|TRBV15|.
TGTGCCACCAGCAGAGGCGGGGTTACCTACGAGCAGTACTTC
CATSRGGVTYEQYF
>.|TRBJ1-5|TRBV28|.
TGTGCCAGCAGTTTACGGTGTTGGCAGGTGTTTCAGCCCCAGCATTTT
CASSLRCWQVFQPQHF
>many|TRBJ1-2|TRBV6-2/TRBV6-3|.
TGTGCCAGCAGACGGGGGGGCGGAGGCTACACCTTC
CASRRGGGGYTF
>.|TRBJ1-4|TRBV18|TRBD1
TGTGCCAGCTCACCACCGGGACAGGGGAGGAAACTGTTTTTT
CASSPPGQGRKLFF
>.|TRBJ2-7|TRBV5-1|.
TGCGCCAGCAGCTCTAGGACAGCCGCCTACGAGCAGTACTTC
CASSSRTAAYEQYF
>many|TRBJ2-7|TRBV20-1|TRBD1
TGCAGTGCTAACACCGGACAGGGGTTCGACGAGCAGTACTTC
CSANTGQGFDEQYF
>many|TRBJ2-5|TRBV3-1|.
TGTGCCAGCAGCCAAGATGGCTGGCAGGGAGTAGAGACCCAGTACTTC
CASSQDGWQGVETQYF
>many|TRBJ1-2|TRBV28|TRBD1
TGTGCCAGCAGAGACAGGGGACCCCACTACGGCTACACCTTC
CASRDRGPHYGYTF
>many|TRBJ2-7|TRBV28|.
TGTGCCAGCAGTTTAGGGACTTTCTCCTACGAGCAGTACTTC
CASSLGTFSYEQYF
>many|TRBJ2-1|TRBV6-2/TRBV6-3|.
TGTGCCAGCAGTTACTCTAGCGAGAGCTCCTACAATGAGCAGTTCTTC
CASSYSSESSYNEQFF
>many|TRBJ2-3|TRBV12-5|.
TGTGCTAGTGGCCAGGTGTTGGGGTTGGGTCTTTACACAGATACGCAGTATTTT
CASGQVLGLGLYTDTQYF
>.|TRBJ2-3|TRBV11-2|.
TGTGCCAGCAGCTTTCACCTGGCGGGAGATACGCAGTATTTT
CASSFHLAGDTQYF
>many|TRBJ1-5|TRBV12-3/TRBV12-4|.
TGTGCCAGCAGTTTCGGCGGACAGCCCCAGCATTTT
CASSFGGQPQHF
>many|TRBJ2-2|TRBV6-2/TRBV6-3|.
TGTGCCAGCGCAATTGGAGCGGTCGGGGAGCTGTTTTTT
CASAIGAVGELFF
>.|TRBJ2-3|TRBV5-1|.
TGCGCCAGCAGGGTTCCGGGGGTGCCAAATACGCAGTATTTT
CASRVPGVPNTQYF
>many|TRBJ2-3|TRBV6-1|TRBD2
TGTGCCAGCAGTGAAGCGCTATCTCCGGGACTAGCGTTTACGCAGTATTTT
CASSEALSPGLAFTQYF
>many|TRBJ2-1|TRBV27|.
TGTGCCAGCAGTTTAGAGTGGCAGGGTAGTAATGAGCAGTTCTTC
CASSLEWQGSNEQFF
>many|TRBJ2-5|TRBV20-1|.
TGCAGTGCTAGAGCGATCCATCTGGGTAGCCCAGAGACCCAGTACTTC
CSARAIHLGSPETQYF
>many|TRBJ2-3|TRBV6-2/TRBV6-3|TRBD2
TGTGCCAGCAGTTACTTGGTAGCGGGGGGCTCTAGCACAGATACGCAGTATTTT
CASSYLVAGGSSTDTQYF
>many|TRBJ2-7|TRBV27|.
TGTGCCAGCAGTTTTCGGCGGAGCACCTCTTGGGAGCAGTACTTC
CASSFRRSTSWEQYF
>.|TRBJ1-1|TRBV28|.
TGTGCCAGCAGTTCCGCCGCAGGGGACGCTGAAGCTTTCTTT
CASSSAAGDAEAFF
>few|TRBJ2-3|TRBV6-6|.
TGTGCCAGCAGTTACGGGCGGCTCACAGATACGCAGTATTTT
CASSYGRLTDTQYF
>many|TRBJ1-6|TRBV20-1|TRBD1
TGCAGTGCTAGCCCCCTACAGGGGGCAAATAATTCACCCCTCCACTTT
CSASPLQGANNSPLHF
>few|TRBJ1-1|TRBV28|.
TGTGCCAGCAGGTTCAATCTGGCGGAAGCTTTCTTT
CASRFNLAEAFF
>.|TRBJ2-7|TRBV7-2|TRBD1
TGTGCCAGCAGCCTAATATGGACAGGGGGCGTCGAGCAGTACTTC
CASSLIWTGGVEQYF
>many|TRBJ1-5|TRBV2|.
TGTGCCAGCAGTGGCAGGGGTTTGGGTCAGCCCCAGCATTTT
CASSGRGLGQPQHF
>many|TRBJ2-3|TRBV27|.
TGTGCCAGCAGTTTTGGCAGGTTCACAGATACGCAGTATTTT
CASSFGRFTDTQYF
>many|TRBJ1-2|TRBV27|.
TGTGCCAGCAGTTTAGCGGGTACCTATGGCTACACCTTC
CASSLAGTYGYTF
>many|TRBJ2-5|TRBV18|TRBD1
TGTGCCAGCTCACCGAGGACAGGGGATGAGACCCAGTACTTC
CASSPRTGDETQYF
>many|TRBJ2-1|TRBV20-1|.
TGCAGTGCCAAAAAAGGGGCGAACTACAATGAGCAGTTCTTC
CSAKKGANYNEQFF
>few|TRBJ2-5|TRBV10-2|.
TGCGCCAGCAGTGAGTCATTGGGACTCGAAGAGACCCAGTACTTC
CASSESLGLEETQYF
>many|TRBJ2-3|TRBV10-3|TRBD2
TGTGCCATCAGTTGGACTAGCGGGAAAGATACGCAGTATTTT
CAISWTSGKDTQYF
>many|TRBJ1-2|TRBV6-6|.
TGTGCCAGCAGTTACTCATCGGGGTTAGGCTACACCTTC
CASSYSSGLGYTF
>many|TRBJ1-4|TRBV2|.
TGTGCCAGCAGTGAAGCTGGAGGGCAGGGGTATGAAAAACTGTTTTTT
CASSEAGGQGYEKLFF
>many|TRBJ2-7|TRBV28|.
TGTGCCAGCAGCCCAGGGAGCCCCTGGAGCTACGAGCAGTACTTC
CASSPGSPWSYEQYF
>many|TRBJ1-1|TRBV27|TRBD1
TGTGCCAGCAGCGAACAGGGGAGAGCTTTCTTT
CASSEQGRAFF
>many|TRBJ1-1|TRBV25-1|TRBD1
TGTGCCAGCAGTGCCTACGGGACAGGGAACACTGAAGCTTTCTTT
CASSAYGTGNTEAFF
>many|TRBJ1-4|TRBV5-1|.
TGCGCCAGCAGCTTGGCAGGTCTCGGGCGAGCGAGCGAAAAACTGTTTTTT
CASSLAGLGRASEKLFF
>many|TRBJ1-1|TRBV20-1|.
TGCAGTGCTAGATGGTCCCACCAACGCAGGGTCGGAAACACTGAAGCTTTCTTT
CSARWSHQRRVGNTEAFF
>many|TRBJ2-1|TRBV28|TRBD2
TGTGCCAGCAACCCAACGGTGAGGACTAGCGGGGGGTACAATGAGCAGTTCTTC
CASNPTVRTSGGYNEQFF
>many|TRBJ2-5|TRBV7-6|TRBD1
TGTGCCAGCAGCTCTTTGGACAGGGGGGAGACCCAGTACTTC
CASSSLDRGETQYF
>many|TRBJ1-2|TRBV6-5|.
TGTGCCAGCAGTTACTTACAGGGTAGCGGCTACACCTTC
CASSYLQGSGYTF
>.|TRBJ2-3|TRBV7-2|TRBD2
TGTGCCAGCAGCCTCAGTTCCGGGACGGGGGGGCACACAGATACGCAGTATTTT
CASSLSSGTGGHTDTQYF